A single sample is the source of the 21 T cell receptor beta chains below, sequenced in a study of shared clonotypes between healthy human individuals. Naivety among CD8 cells was defined by CD45RO negativity and positive CCR7 selection, thereby excluding terminally differentiated effector memory CD45RA+ cells. Repertoires were generated with immunoSEQ multiplex PCR, while TCRdb's copy carries only in-frame clones and drops some. The table has about 600,000 clones, 95% to 96% seen once. Input material: naive CD8+ T cells sorted from blood. These receptors were collected from a woman under 40 in good health.

V and J are TRBV7-2 and TRBJ2-3; D not certain. Germline CDR1 SGHTA, CDR2 FQGNSA. CDR3 length: 12 residues. V lost 4 bases and J lost 8, with 10 bases in between. The CDR3 sequence: CASSSPLGTQYF. The CDR3 DNA reads TGTGCCAGCAGCTCCCCGTTGGGTACGCAGTATTTT. Variable domain in full (rest from reference TRBV7-2 and TRBJ2-3): GAGVSQSPSNKVTEKGKDVELRCDPISGHTALYWYRQSLGQGLEFLIYFQGNSAPDKSGLPSDRFSAERTGGSVSTLTIQRTQQEDSAVYLCASSSPLGTQYFGPGTRLTVL.

The chain recombines TRBV7-6 with TRBJ2-6; no clear D. The CDR3 is made up of 14 amino acids. Germline CDR1 and CDR2: SGHVS and FNYEAQ. V was pared by 3 bases and J by 4 bases, with 7 bases between. The CDR3 nucleotides are TGTGCCAGCAGCTTGGGTCACGGGGCCAACGTCCTGACTTTC. The encoded protein is CASSLGHGANVLTF.

The V gene is TRBV5-1, the J gene TRBJ2-1, with D unclear. The V gene lost 0 bases and the J gene lost 0 bases, with 13 bases spanning the gap. This CDR3 is 17 amino acids long. CDR1 SGHRS and CDR2 YFSETQ come from the germline V gene. CDR3 sequence reads: CASSLAYSHISYNEQFF. The CDR3 DNA reads TGCGCCAGCAGCTTGGCCTATTCCCACATCTCCTACAATGAGCAGTTCTTC.

The chain couples TRBV15 to TRBJ1-2; D is perhaps TRBD1 (6 bases). This CDR3 spans 15 amino acids. Trimming cost V 3 bases and J 5 bases, with 16 bases left between them. Germline V CDR1 and CDR2: LNHNV, YYDKDF (reference sequence). CDR3 protein: CATSRFPQGEYGYTF. CDR3 coding DNA: TGTGCCACCAGCAGGTTTCCACAGGGAGAATATGGCTACACCTTC.

The chain combines TRBV13 with TRBJ2-7, with D tentatively TRBD2 (6 bases). Trimming removed 1 base from V and 4 bases from J, with 14 bases in between. Per germline, CDR1 PRHDT and CDR2 FYEKMQ (reference sequence). This CDR3 has 15 amino acids. The chain's CDR3 is CASSLAIGSRYEQYF. The CDR3 nucleotides are TGTGCCAGCAGCTTAGCCATCGGGAGTCGGTACGAGCAGTACTTC.

This chain joins TRBV19 and TRBJ2-1; TRBD2 matches 9 bases. Germline values: CDR1 LNHDA, CDR2 SQIVND (reference sequence). The V segment lost 4 bases and the J segment 6 bases; nucleotides outside the gene matches: 7. The CDR3 is 15 amino acids. For the CDR3, the DNA is TGTGCCAGTAGTACAACTAGCGGGTGGGCCAATGAGCAGTTCTTC. It codes for CASSTTSGWANEQFF. The variable domain in full, with the rest retrieved from reference TRBV19 and TRBJ2-1, is DGGITQSPKYLFRKEGQNVTLSCEQNLNHDAMYWYRQDPGQGLRLIYYSQIVNDFQKGDIAEGYSVSREKKESFPLTVTSAQKNPTAFYLCASSTTSGWANEQFFGPGTRLTVL.

The V call is TRBV7-9, the J call TRBJ2-1, with D possibly TRBD2 on 6 matching bases. Germline-derived CDR1 and CDR2 are SEHNR and FQNEAQ (reference sequence). This CDR3 is built from 17 residues. Trimming left V 4 bases short and J 3 bases short, with 19 bases between. CDR3 in DNA: TGTGCCAGCAGCTCCTTCATTGGCGGGAAAGGCTACAATGAGCAGTTCTTC. Encoded protein: CASSSFIGGKGYNEQFF.

The genes are TRBV6-4 and TRBJ2-1; no reliable D call. The CDR3 is made up of 15 amino acids. CDR1 is MRHNA, CDR2 SNTAGT, per germline. Trimming left V 0 bases short and J 8 bases short, with 14 bases between. CDR3 residues: CASSDSPGEYDEQFF. As DNA, the CDR3 is TGTGCCAGCAGTGACTCGCCTGGGGAATATGATGAGCAGTTCTTC.

The CDR3 DNA reads as TGTGCCAGCAGTGAAGGTGCCCGCTACGAGCAGTACTTC. Translating gives CASSEGARYEQYF. The chain employs TRBV2 and TRBJ2-7; D is unresolved. V gave up 1 base and J gave up 3 bases, with 7 bases separating them. The CDR3 consists of 13 residues. Germline CDR1 SNHLY, CDR2 FYNNEI.

As regards this clone: Germline and junction disagree at one end, which may indicate a read error. This chain joins TRBV5-4 and TRBJ2-2; tentatively, D is TRBD2 (6 bases). The CDR3 totals 15 residues. Germline values: CDR1 SGHNT, CDR2 YYREEE (reference sequence). The CDR3 DNA reads as TGCGCCAGCAGCCTCGGAGGGCCGGGCACCGGGGAGCTGTTTTTT. Translating it yields CASSLGGPGTGELFF.

J is TRBJ2-7 and V is TRBV9; D is ambiguous. Per germline, CDR1 SGDLS and CDR2 YYNGEE. V was pared by 0 bases and J by 4 bases, with 14 bases between. The length of the CDR3 is 15 residues. In DNA, the CDR3 is TGTGCCAGCAGCGTAGCTGGTGGGGTTGGGTACGAGCAGTACTTC. Translating it yields CASSVAGGVGYEQYF.

The chain has TRBV5-8 and TRBJ2-7, with 8 bases fitting TRBD1. The CDR3 consists of 16 residues. CDR1 is SGHTS, CDR2 YDEGEE, per germline. V shed 4 bases, J shed 4 bases, and the junction held 13 bases outside the gene matches. The CDR3: CASSPPPRTGFYEQYF. CDR3 in DNA: TGTGCCAGCAGCCCGCCCCCCAGGACAGGGTTTTACGAGCAGTACTTC. Together with reference TRBV5-8 and TRBJ2-7, the CDR3 gives the full variable domain: EAGVTQSPTHLIKTRGQQATLRCSPISGHTSVYWYQQALGLGLQFLLWYDEGEERNRGNFPPRFSGRQFPNYSSELNVNALELEDSALYLCASSPPPRTGFYEQYFGPGTRLTVT.

This rearrangement joins TRBV25-1 to TRBJ2-7; D ambiguous. Between the trimmed V and J ends, which lost 8 bases and 2 bases, there was a span of 13 bases. The CDR3 is 13 amino acids. Germline V gene sequence: CDR1 MGHDK, CDR2 SYGVNS. CDR3 coding DNA: TGTGCCAGCCGTCCTTTGGGTGCCTACGAGCAGTACTTC. This gives the protein CASRPLGAYEQYF.

This chain uses TRBV7-2 with TRBJ2-7; TRBD1 matches 10 bases. Germline trimming cut 5 bases from V and 2 bases from J; bases unmatched to any gene: 9. The V gene's germline CDR1 is SGHTA and CDR2 FQGNSA. This CDR3 comprises 16 residues. The CDR3 bases are TGTGCCAGCAGCCTATACACGACAGGGGGCACCTACGAGCAGTACTTC. Protein sequence: CASSLYTTGGTYEQYF.

CDR3 in amino acids: CASSTRGAGGYEQYF. DNA of the CDR3: TGTGCCAGCAGCACCAGGGGGGCCGGGGGGTACGAGCAGTACTTC. This chain links TRBV13 with TRBJ2-7; D possibly matches TRBD1 or TRBD2 (7 bases each). CDR1 is PRHDT and CDR2 is FYEKMQ in the germline V gene (reference sequence). The V end was cut by 5 bases, the J end by 4 bases, with 18 bases between. The CDR3 is 15 amino acids.

The CDR3 DNA is TGTGCCAGCAGTAATACAGGCCAAAGGGGCACTGAAGCTTTCTTT. It codes for CASSNTGQRGTEAFF. This chain uses TRBV28 with TRBJ1-1; tentative D call: TRBD1 (5 bases). The CDR3 consists of 15 residues. The germline V gene has CDR1 MDHEN and CDR2 SYDVKM. Trimming removed 5 bases at V and 4 bases at J, with 17 bases between.

V and J are TRBV6-5 and TRBJ1-5; D ambiguous. The germline V gene has CDR1 MNHEY and CDR2 SVGAGI. V lost 5 bases and J 4 bases, leaving 6 bases between the germline ends. This CDR3 comprises 12 residues. The CDR3 loop is CASSNYNQPQHF. Here the CDR3 DNA reads TGTGCCAGCAGTAACTATAATCAGCCCCAGCATTTT.

The V call is TRBV9, the J call TRBJ2-7, with D unresolved. CDR1 is SGDLS and CDR2 is YYNGEE in the germline V gene. CDR3 length equals 13 residues. V was pared by 5 bases and J by 5 bases, with 14 bases between. CDR3 sequence: CASSLGSVDEQYF. CDR3 nucleotide sequence: TGTGCCAGCAGTCTGGGTTCCGTTGACGAGCAGTACTTC.

The rearrangement joins TRBV14 to TRBJ1-1, with D hard to call. This CDR3 has 16 amino acids. Germline assignment: CDR1 SGHDN and CDR2 FVKESK. Trimming removed 0 bases from V and 1 base from J, with 12 bases in between. The CDR3 DNA follows: TGTGCCAGCAGCCAAGACCCCACAATCGGGAACACTGAAGCTTTCTTT. This encodes CASSQDPTIGNTEAFF.

The chain couples TRBV4-1 to TRBJ2-7; D not certain. This CDR3 has 15 residues. Deletions cut 4 bases from V and 5 bases from J, with 18 bases between. The germline gives CDR1 MGHRA, CDR2 YSYEKL. The CDR3 bases are TGCGCCAGCAGCCCCTCCCAGACTGGTGCCAACGAGCAGTACTTC. Residues: CASSPSQTGANEQYF.

This chain links TRBV2 with TRBJ1-2; D unresolved. CDR1 and CDR2 from the germline V gene are SNHLY and FYNNEI. This CDR3 comprises 12 residues. V gave up 6 bases and J gave up 0 bases, with 5 bases separating them. CDR3 loop: CASRGANYGYTF. As DNA, the CDR3 is TGTGCCAGCAGGGGAGCTAACTATGGCTACACCTTC.